These 17 T cell receptor beta chains were sequenced from one sample in a study of immune evolution from preneoplasia to lung adenocarcinoma. Sequencing used immunoSEQ multiplex PCR; TCRdb keeps in-frame clones, though not all of them. Of about 41,000 clones in the sample, under 80% were seen once. Sequencing was carried out using FFPE invasive lung adenocarcinoma tissue. These receptors originate from a person between 55 and 70 years old with lung adenocarcinoma.

This chain uses TRBV10-1 with TRBJ2-3; 8 nucleotides line up with TRBD2. This CDR3 is built from 14 residues. Trimming cost V 2 bases and J 2 bases; bases outside gene matches: 0. The germline V gene encodes CDR1 WNHNN and CDR2 SYGVQD (reference sequence). The CDR3 spells CASSEGLATDTQYF. CDR3 sequence (DNA): TGCGCCAGCAGTGAGGGACTAGCCACAGATACGCAGTATTTT.

In this sample, this clone turned up once. The chain couples TRBV11-2 to TRBJ2-7; 9 bases agree with TRBD1. With V trimmed by 8 bases and J by 6 bases, 14 bases remained unmatched. Germline lookup yields CDR1 SGHAT and CDR2 FQNNGV. The CDR3 has 15 amino acids. CDR3 DNA: TGTGCCAGCGCGGAGGGGACAGGGCCCCGTGGCGAGCAGTACTTC. Residues: CASAEGTGPRGEQYF.

The chain employs TRBV6-5 and TRBJ2-2; 7 bases line up with TRBD1. Germline CDR1 is MNHEY and CDR2 is SVGAGI. This CDR3 is 13 amino acids long. DNA for the CDR3: TGTGCAGCCGGGACAGTCGACACCGGGGAGCTGTTTTTT. Translated, it gives CAAGTVDTGELFF.

The chain uses TRBV7-9 and TRBJ2-1; possibly TRBD2 for D (7 bases). CDR3 length: 14 amino acids. The ends were cut back, 8 bases at V and 1 base at J, with 12 bases in the middle. CDR1 and CDR2 from the germline V gene are SEHNR and FQNEAQ (reference sequence). CDR3: CASLRGGSYNEQFF. In nucleotides, the CDR3 is TGTGCCAGCCTAAGGGGGGGGTCCTACAATGAGCAGTTCTTC.

This sequence joins TRBV28 and TRBJ2-7; D perhaps matches TRBD2 (7 bases). The CDR3 runs 13 residues. The V gene lost 8 bases and the J gene lost 0 bases, with 11 bases spanning the gap. The germline V gene has CDR1 MDHEN and CDR2 SYDVKM. CDR3 region: CASGGDISYEQYF. The DNA for the CDR3 is TGTGCCAGCGGGGGGGACATCTCCTACGAGCAGTACTTC.

This clone was seen only a few times. The CDR3 is CASSSFLRGTYNEQFF. Written as DNA, the CDR3 is TGTGCCAGCAGTTCATTCCTAAGGGGGACCTACAATGAGCAGTTCTTC. The chain is built from TRBV27 and TRBJ2-1, with D tentatively TRBD1 (6 bases). Trimming removed 4 bases from V and 2 bases from J, with 15 bases in between. The CDR3 spans 16 residues. CDR1 and CDR2 from the germline V gene are MNHEY and SMNVEV (reference sequence).

The chain couples TRBV4-1 to TRBJ2-7, with a weak D call TRBD2 (5 bases). V was trimmed by 0 bases and J by 2 bases, leaving 11 bases between them. This CDR3 contains 15 residues. Per germline, CDR1 MGHRA and CDR2 YSYEKL. The CDR3 coding sequence is TGCGCCAGCAGCCAAGAGGAGAGGGCCACCTACGAGCAGTACTTC. Translating gives CASSQEERATYEQYF.

This clone was recorded once. The rearrangement uses TRBV7-9 and TRBJ2-7; 8 positions match TRBD2. CDR3 length equals 12 residues. Unmatched junction bases numbered 6, after V lost 4 bases and J lost 10 bases. Germline values: CDR1 SEHNR, CDR2 FQNEAQ (reference sequence). The CDR3 protein is CASSSSGTRQYF. The DNA for the CDR3 is TGTGCCAGCAGCTCCTCCGGGACTAGACAGTACTTC.

The chain has TRBV14 and TRBJ2-1; weak D call: TRBD2 (6 bases). This CDR3 spans 16 amino acids. The V end was cut by 4 bases, the J end by 5 bases, with 18 bases between. CDR1 is SGHDN, CDR2 FVKESK, per germline. The CDR3 loop is CASSRPTSRRDNEQFF. CDR3 in DNA: TGTGCCAGCAGCCGCCCGACTAGTAGGCGGGACAATGAGCAGTTCTTC.

This clone has a handful of counts. The chain joins TRBV28 to TRBJ2-3; D unclear. CDR1 is MDHEN, CDR2 SYDVKM, per germline. The CDR3 contains 14 residues. Trimming cost V 7 bases and J 1 base, with 12 bases left between them. The CDR3 DNA reads TGTGCCAGCAAGACGGGCGCCGGCACAGATACGCAGTATTTT. It yields the protein CASKTGAGTDTQYF. The variable domain in full, with the rest retrieved from reference TRBV28 and TRBJ2-3, is DVKVTQSSRYLVKRTGEKVFLECVQDMDHENMFWYRQDPGLGLRLIYFSYDVKMKEKGDIPEGYSVSREKKERFSLILESASTNQTSMYLCASKTGAGTDTQYFGPGTRLTVL.

The chain recombines TRBV5-1 with TRBJ2-1; 8 bases are a match to TRBD2. V lost 9 bases, J lost 4 bases, and 9 bases stayed unmatched. The germline gives CDR1 SGHRS, CDR2 YFSETQ. The CDR3 length is 14 residues. Here the CDR3 reads CATATSGGYNEQFF. CDR3 in DNA: TGCGCCACGGCAACTAGCGGAGGTTACAATGAGCAGTTCTTC.

The chain uses TRBV28 and TRBJ2-2; D remains ambiguous. This CDR3 is 13 amino acids long. Looked up from germline, CDR1 is MDHEN and CDR2 is SYDVKM. V dropped 4 bases and J dropped 5 bases, with 8 bases sitting between them. In DNA form, the CDR3 reads TGTGCCAGCAGTTGGGATAGGACCGGGGAGCTGTTTTTT. Its translation: CASSWDRTGELFF.

There are a few counts of this clone. The V gene is TRBV5-1, the J gene TRBJ2-5; 12 bases agree with TRBD2. The CDR3 extends over 16 amino acids. The germline CDR1 and CDR2 sequences are SGHRS and YFSETQ. Unmatched junction bases numbered 8, after V lost 3 bases and J lost 5 bases. This CDR3 is CASSSTTSGGGETQYF. The CDR3 nucleotides read TGCGCCAGCAGCTCTACGACTAGCGGGGGAGGGGAGACCCAGTACTTC.

The chain is built from TRBV11-2 and TRBJ2-7; D might be TRBD2 (5 bases). V was shortened by 5 bases and J by 6 bases, with 8 bases between the two germline ends. Germline CDR1 reads SGHAT; CDR2 reads FQNNGV. This CDR3 has 11 amino acids. The CDR3 reads CASSSGFEQYF. The CDR3 DNA is TGTGCCAGCAGCAGCGGTTTCGAGCAGTACTTC.

This clone was seen a single time. V usage is TRBV28 and J usage is TRBJ1-4; D is unclear. The CDR3 runs to 16 residues. Trimming took off 0 bases at V and 4 bases at J, with 12 bases between the two ends. Germline V gives CDR1 MDHEN, CDR2 SYDVKM. CDR3 DNA sequence: TGTGCCAGCAGTTTATGGGGGTACAGTATTAATGAAAAACTGTTTTTT. Amino acids: CASSLWGYSINEKLFF.

The chain has TRBV6-5 and TRBJ2-7; tentative D call: TRBD1 (6 bases). This CDR3 region has 13 residues. Germline CDR1 and CDR2: MNHEY and SVGAGI. V was pared by 7 bases and J by 1 base, with 11 bases between. The CDR3 DNA reads as TGTGCCAGCACCCCGGACAGTTCCTACGAGCAGTACTTC. It encodes CASTPDSSYEQYF.

The chain employs TRBV5-1 and TRBJ2-3, with D possibly called TRBD1 or TRBD2 (5 bases each). V was pared by 4 bases and J by 9 bases, with 12 bases between. Per the germline V gene, CDR1 is SGHRS and CDR2 is YFSETQ. The length of the CDR3 is 12 residues. The CDR3 here is CASSEQRGTQYF. The CDR3 bases are TGCGCCAGCAGCGAGCAGAGGGGAACGCAGTATTTT.